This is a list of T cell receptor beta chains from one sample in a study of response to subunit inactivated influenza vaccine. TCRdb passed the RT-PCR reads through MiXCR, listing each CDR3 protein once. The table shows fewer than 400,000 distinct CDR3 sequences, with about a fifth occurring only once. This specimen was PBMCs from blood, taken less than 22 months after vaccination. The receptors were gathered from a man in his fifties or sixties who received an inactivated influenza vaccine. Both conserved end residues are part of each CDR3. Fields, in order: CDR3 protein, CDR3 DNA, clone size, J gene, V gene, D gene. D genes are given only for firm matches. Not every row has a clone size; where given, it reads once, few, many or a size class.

CDR3 protein: CASSLQSYEQYF
CDR3 DNA: TGTGCCAGCAGTCTCCAATCCTACGAGCAGTACTTC
clone size: NA
J gene: TRBJ2-7
V gene: TRBV2
D gene: NA

CDR3 protein: CASSYVRTGELFF
CDR3 DNA: TGTGCCAGCAGTTACGTTAGGACCGGGGAGCTGTTTTTT
clone size: few
J gene: TRBJ2-2
V gene: TRBV6-2/TRBV6-3
D gene: NA

CDR3 protein: CASSYTPGQAPGELFF
CDR3 DNA: TGTGCCAGCAGTTACACCCCGGGACAGGCCCCCGGGGAGCTGTTTTTT
clone size: NA
J gene: TRBJ2-2
V gene: TRBV6-2/TRBV6-3
D gene: TRBD1

CDR3 protein: CASRQGRPPEAFF
CDR3 DNA: TGTGCCAGCAGACAGGGGAGGCCACCTGAAGCTTTCTTT
clone size: few
J gene: TRBJ1-1
V gene: TRBV6-2/TRBV6-3
D gene: TRBD1

CDR3 protein: CSAYRPTGNMNTEAFF
CDR3 DNA: TGCAGCGCTTACCGACCGACAGGGAACATGAACACTGAAGCTTTCTTT
clone size: NA
J gene: TRBJ1-1
V gene: TRBV29-1
D gene: TRBD1

CDR3 protein: CASSNDPGLVINEQFF
CDR3 DNA: TGTGCCAGTAGTAACGATCCGGGACTAGTCATAAATGAGCAGTTCTTC
clone size: few
J gene: TRBJ2-1
V gene: TRBV19
D gene: TRBD2

CDR3 protein: CASSYQTSGGNEQFF
CDR3 DNA: TGTGCCAGCAGCTATCAGACTAGCGGGGGAAATGAGCAGTTCTTC
clone size: NA
J gene: TRBJ2-1
V gene: TRBV9
D gene: TRBD2

CDR3 protein: CSALPRDRRRDTQYF
CDR3 DNA: TGCAGTGCACTCCCCCGGGACAGGCGGAGGGATACGCAGTATTTT
clone size: few
J gene: TRBJ2-3
V gene: TRBV20-1
D gene: TRBD1

CDR3 protein: CASSMYTTSGNTDTQYF
CDR3 DNA: TGTGCCAGTAGTATGTATACGACTAGCGGGAACACAGATACGCAGTATTTT
clone size: few
J gene: TRBJ2-3
V gene: TRBV19
D gene: TRBD2

CDR3 protein: CASSSDSLNTEAFF
CDR3 DNA: TGTGCCAGCAGTTCAGACAGCTTGAACACTGAAGCTTTCTTT
clone size: NA
J gene: TRBJ1-1
V gene: TRBV6-2/TRBV6-3
D gene: NA

CDR3 protein: CASSLVSWSGELFF
CDR3 DNA: TGTGCCAGCAGTTTAGTGAGTTGGTCGGGGGAGCTGTTTTTT
clone size: NA
J gene: TRBJ2-2
V gene: TRBV27
D gene: NA

CDR3 protein: CASSFNVQGKVGYTF
CDR3 DNA: TGTGCCAGCAGTTTCAATGTACAGGGGAAGGTCGGCTACACCTTC
clone size: NA
J gene: TRBJ1-2
V gene: TRBV12-3/TRBV12-4
D gene: TRBD1

CDR3 protein: CASSYSFTRVSGANVLTF
CDR3 DNA: TGTGCCAGCAGTTACTCGTTTACACGAGTTTCTGGGGCCAACGTCCTGACTTTC
clone size: few
J gene: TRBJ2-6
V gene: TRBV6-5
D gene: NA

CDR3 protein: CASSVGTGEQYF
CDR3 DNA: TGTGCCAGCAGCGTAGGTACGGGGGAGCAGTACTTC
clone size: many
J gene: TRBJ2-7
V gene: TRBV9
D gene: NA

CDR3 protein: CSVASPLHF
CDR3 DNA: TGCAGCGTTGCATCACCCCTCCACTTT
clone size: NA
J gene: TRBJ1-6
V gene: TRBV29-1
D gene: NA

CDR3 protein: CASHRDFQETQYF
CDR3 DNA: TGTGCCAGCCACCGGGACTTTCAAGAGACCCAGTACTTC
clone size: NA
J gene: TRBJ2-5
V gene: TRBV6-2/TRBV6-3
D gene: NA

CDR3 protein: CSAKTTVMNTEAFF
CDR3 DNA: TGCAGTGCTAAAACGACAGTCATGAACACTGAAGCTTTCTTT
clone size: few
J gene: TRBJ1-1
V gene: TRBV20-1
D gene: NA

CDR3 protein: CASSNAPGQPQHF
CDR3 DNA: TGTGCCAGTAGTAACGCCCCCGGGCAGCCCCAGCATTTT
clone size: few
J gene: TRBJ1-5
V gene: TRBV19
D gene: NA

CDR3 protein: CAISESRLAGGDTTDTQYF
CDR3 DNA: TGTGCCATCAGTGAGTCCCGACTAGCGGGGGGGGACACAACTGATACGCAGTATTTT
clone size: NA
J gene: TRBJ2-3
V gene: TRBV10-3
D gene: TRBD2

CDR3 protein: CASSFPPSFQGKGEETQYF
CDR3 DNA: TGTGCCAGCAGTTTTCCCCCCTCTTTTCAGGGAAAAGGAGAAGAGACCCAGTACTTC
clone size: NA
J gene: TRBJ2-5
V gene: TRBV12-3/TRBV12-4
D gene: NA

CDR3 protein: CSAPGQGDNYGYTF
CDR3 DNA: TGCAGTGCTCCCGGACAGGGAGATAACTATGGCTACACCTTC
clone size: NA
J gene: TRBJ1-2
V gene: TRBV20-1
D gene: TRBD1

CDR3 protein: CASSTRGNGYTF
CDR3 DNA: TGTGCCAGCAGCACCAGGGGGAATGGCTACACCTTC
clone size: NA
J gene: TRBJ1-2
V gene: TRBV7-2
D gene: TRBD1

CDR3 protein: CSASGGYNEQFF
CDR3 DNA: TGCAGTGCTAGCGGGGGCTACAATGAGCAGTTCTTC
clone size: NA
J gene: TRBJ2-1
V gene: TRBV20-1
D gene: NA

CDR3 protein: CASSFRGLNTEAFF
CDR3 DNA: TGCGCCAGCAGCTTCAGAGGGCTGAACACTGAAGCTTTCTTT
clone size: few
J gene: TRBJ1-1
V gene: TRBV5-1
D gene: NA

CDR3 protein: CASSLSGQGEYF
CDR3 DNA: TGTGCCAGCAGTCTTTCCGGACAGGGCGAGTACTTC
clone size: NA
J gene: TRBJ2-7
V gene: TRBV12-3/TRBV12-4
D gene: TRBD1

CDR3 protein: CSGAGKLIETQYF
CDR3 DNA: TGCAGCGGAGCCGGAAAGTTGATAGAGACCCAGTACTTC
clone size: few
J gene: TRBJ2-5
V gene: TRBV29-1
D gene: NA

CDR3 protein: CASSSGTVGYEQYF
CDR3 DNA: TGCGCCAGCAGCTCCGGGACAGTCGGCTACGAGCAGTACTTC
clone size: NA
J gene: TRBJ2-7
V gene: TRBV5-1
D gene: TRBD1

CDR3 protein: CSAPLGGFVDEQFF
CDR3 DNA: TGCAGTGCTCCACTAGGGGGGTTTGTAGATGAGCAGTTCTTC
clone size: NA
J gene: TRBJ2-1
V gene: TRBV20-1
D gene: NA

CDR3 protein: CASSNIVGGKEKLFF
CDR3 DNA: TGTGCCAGCAGCAACATCGTTGGGGGGAAAGAAAAACTGTTTTTT
clone size: NA
J gene: TRBJ1-4
V gene: TRBV6-2/TRBV6-3
D gene: NA

CDR3 protein: CASSVPPGGYTF
CDR3 DNA: TGTGCCAGCAGCGTACCCCCAGGTGGCTACACCTTC
clone size: few
J gene: TRBJ1-2
V gene: TRBV5-5
D gene: NA

CDR3 protein: CASSLAGNPKWETQYF
CDR3 DNA: TGCGCCAGCAGCTTGGCCGGGAACCCTAAGTGGGAGACCCAGTACTTC
clone size: few
J gene: TRBJ2-5
V gene: TRBV5-1
D gene: NA